A single sample is the source of the 21 T cell receptor beta chains below, sequenced in a study of T cells in Graves' hyperthyroidism and ophthalmopathy. There were TCR beta CDR3 regions amplified from RNA transcripts. TCR CDR3 underwent first-round RT-PCR with the HTBI primer set. TCRdb independently ran MiXCR on the multiplex PCR reads; one entry per CDR3 protein. The sample lists 550,000 to 700,000 distinct CDR3 sequences, 14% to 15% occurring once. Sequenced material: blood. The origin of the receptors is a woman between 35 and 50 years old with Graves' ophthalmopathy.

This clonotype was seen many times. The genes are TRBV6-5 and TRBJ1-2, with D unresolved. Trimming took off 4 bases at V and 4 bases at J, with 13 bases between the two ends. Germline values: CDR1 MNHEY, CDR2 SVGAGI. The CDR3 loop spans 14 amino acids. The CDR3 spells CASSSPTLGYGYTF. CDR3 DNA: TGTGCCAGCAGTTCGCCGACACTAGGCTATGGCTACACCTTC.

This chain connects TRBV11-2 to TRBJ2-2; D unresolved. The CDR3 consists of 15 residues. CDR1 and CDR2 (germline): SGHAT, FQNNGV. V lost 0 bases, J lost 5 bases, and 10 bases lay in between. The CDR3 DNA is TGTGCCAGCAGCTTAGACCCAGCACTAACCGGGGAGCTGTTTTTT. Protein product: CASSLDPALTGELFF.

In its sample, this clonotype was seen many times. The chain links TRBV27 to TRBJ2-7; no clear D. The CDR3 has 14 amino acids. Trimming shortened V by 0 bases and J by 2 bases, and 8 bases separated the two germline ends. The germline V gene has CDR1 MNHEY and CDR2 SMNVEV (reference sequence). Here the CDR3 DNA reads TGTGCCAGCAGTTTATCGATAAGGCCCTACGAGCAGTACTTC. Translation gives CASSLSIRPYEQYF.

At least ten counts were recorded for this clonotype. This chain uses TRBV6-5 with TRBJ1-1; no definite D call. V was cut by 7 bases and J by 0 bases, with 15 bases left in between. This CDR3 comprises 15 residues. Germline V gene data show CDR1 as MNHEY and CDR2 as SVGAGI. CDR3 nucleotide sequence: TGTGCCAGCACCCTCGACGGGTTGCTGAACACTGAAGCTTTCTTT. Translation: CASTLDGLLNTEAFF.

The sample holds a few counts of this clonotype. The chain links TRBV7-2 to TRBJ2-2, with 7 bases identical to TRBD2. Trimming cost V 0 bases and J 5 bases; bases outside gene matches: 6. Germline lookup yields CDR1 SGHTA and CDR2 FQGNSA. The CDR3 consists of 16 residues. CDR3: CASSLAGGPGTGELFF. The CDR3 nucleotides read TGTGCCAGCAGCTTAGCGGGAGGGCCTGGGACCGGGGAGCTGTTTTTT. Full variable domain (rest looked up from reference TRBV7-2 and TRBJ2-2): GAGVSQSPSNKVTEKGKDVELRCDPISGHTALYWYRQSLGQGLEFLIYFQGNSAPDKSGLPSDRFSAERTGGSVSTLTIQRTQQEDSAVYLCASSLAGGPGTGELFFGEGSRLTVL.

This chain connects TRBV27 to TRBJ1-2; unclear D gene. The ends were cut back, 8 bases at V and 3 bases at J, with 16 bases in the middle. The CDR3 has 14 amino acids. Germline CDR1 is MNHEY and CDR2 is SMNVEV (reference sequence). CDR3 in amino acids: CASGTDDGDYGYTF. CDR3 DNA sequence: TGTGCCAGCGGTACCGACGACGGAGACTATGGCTACACCTTC.

This clonotype was detected many times. The gene calls are TRBV11-2 and TRBJ1-5; no clear D gene. Germline values: CDR1 SGHAT, CDR2 FQNNGV. V shed 0 bases and J shed 7 bases, with 7 bases lying between them. The CDR3 totals 13 residues. The CDR3 DNA follows: TGTGCCAGCAGCTTAGAAGAATCCCAGCCCCAGCATTTT. Residues: CASSLEESQPQHF.

There are many counts of this clonotype. This chain links TRBV28 with TRBJ2-7; 7 nucleotides line up with TRBD1. Germline CDR1 reads MDHEN; CDR2 reads SYDVKM. This CDR3 is 12 amino acids long. J lost 3 bases, V lost 7 bases, and 3 bases had no gene match. The CDR3 DNA sequence: TGTGCCAGCACGGACAGGCTCTACGAGCAGTACTTC. Its protein product is CASTDRLYEQYF.

The table lists this clonotype with many counts. The chain combines TRBV10-3 with TRBJ2-2; D ambiguous. The CDR3 contains 14 residues. Trimming removed 3 bases at V and 5 bases at J, with 10 bases between. Germline CDR1 is ENHRY and CDR2 is SYGVKD. The CDR3 protein is CAISDRTETGELFF. The CDR3 DNA sequence: TGTGCCATCAGTGATCGGACGGAGACCGGGGAGCTGTTTTTT.

This clonotype appeared a single time. The V call is TRBV6-2 or TRBV6-3, the J call TRBJ1-1; 7 bases agree with TRBD1. There are 16 residues in the CDR3. Losses at the gene ends were 2 bases for V and 0 bases for J; bases not matched to a gene: 6. The germline gives CDR1 MNHEY, CDR2 SVGEGT. The CDR3 nucleotides read TGTGCCAGCAGTTACCGGGCAGGGGGAATGAACACTGAAGCTTTCTTT. Residues: CASSYRAGGMNTEAFF.

The CDR3 sequence: CASSTGNSYEQYF. The CDR3 region has the DNA TGTGCCAGCAGCACGGGGAACTCCTACGAGCAGTACTTC. J is TRBJ2-7 and V is TRBV7-3, with D tentatively TRBD2 (5 bases). Trimming pared 5 bases from V and 0 bases from J, leaving 8 bases between. The V gene's germline CDR1 is SGHTA and CDR2 FQGTGA. This CDR3 contains 13 residues.

At least ten counts were recorded for this clonotype. J is TRBJ1-1 and V is TRBV7-8; D is undetermined. The CDR3 spans 12 residues. Germline assignment: CDR1 SGHVS and CDR2 FQNEAQ. Trimming stripped 6 bases from V and 6 bases from J, with 11 bases between. The CDR3 nucleotides read TGTGCCAGCAGGGGCTTGGGTTCTGAAGCTTTCTTT. Its translation: CASRGLGSEAFF. The whole variable domain, filled in from reference TRBV7-8 and TRBJ1-1, reads GAGVSQSPRYKVAKRGQDVALRCDPISGHVSLFWYQQALGQGPEFLTYFQNEAQLDKSGLPSDRFFAERPEGSVSTLKIQRTQQEDSAVYLCASRGLGSEAFFGQGTRLTVV.

For the CDR3, the DNA is TGTGCCAGCAGCATCACAGGGAGTGGGGCCAAAAACATTCAGTACTTC. It codes for CASSITGSGAKNIQYF. The J gene is TRBJ2-4, the V gene TRBV7-9; possible D gene TRBD1, 6 bases. Germline V lookup: CDR1 SEHNR, CDR2 FQNEAQ (reference sequence). V gave up 5 bases and J gave up 1 base, with 15 bases separating them. CDR3 size: 16 residues.

This clonotype was seen more than once but under ten times. The CDR3 sequence: CASSLSGRGGTQYF. CDR3 bases: TGTGCCAGCAGTTTATCCGGTCGGGGAGGGACCCAGTACTTC. The chain carries TRBV28 and TRBJ2-5; maybe TRBD2 (6 bases). The CDR3 length is 14 residues. V lost 1 base, J lost 7 bases, and 13 bases lay in between. Germline assignment: CDR1 MDHEN and CDR2 SYDVKM.

This clonotype has more than one count but fewer than ten. This chain links TRBV29-1 with TRBJ1-1, with D possibly matching TRBD1 (6 bases). The CDR3 is 15 amino acids. V lost 4 bases to trimming and J lost 1 base, with 16 bases between them. The germline V gene has CDR1 SQVTM and CDR2 ANQGSEA. CDR3: CSVVVWGAGNTEAFF. The CDR3 nucleotides read TGCAGCGTTGTAGTTTGGGGGGCTGGGAACACTGAAGCTTTCTTT.

The rearrangement uses TRBV6-2 or TRBV6-3 and TRBJ2-7; either TRBD1 or TRBD2 may supply D (5 bases each). Trimming stripped 4 bases from V and 4 bases from J, with 20 bases between. The CDR3 runs to 16 residues. Germline V lookup: CDR1 MNHEY, CDR2 SVGEGT. The CDR3 loop reads CASSSRGRDGDYEQYF. CDR3 bases: TGTGCCAGCAGTTCGCGCGGCCGGGACGGGGATTACGAGCAGTACTTC.

J is TRBJ1-1 and V is TRBV4-2; D might be TRBD1 (5 bases). Germline loops: CDR1 LGHNA, CDR2 YNFKEQ. CDR3 length equals 13 residues. The V end was cut by 1 base, the J end by 7 bases, with 10 bases between. As DNA, the CDR3 is TGTGCCAGCAGCCAAGTCGACAGTCTTGAAGCTTTCTTT. It yields the protein CASSQVDSLEAFF.

This clonotype was picked up many times. The gene calls are TRBV28 and TRBJ2-1; D gene uncertain. The CDR3 runs to 11 residues. V dropped 3 bases and J dropped 8 bases, with 5 bases sitting between them. Germline V lookup: CDR1 MDHEN, CDR2 SYDVKM. Here the CDR3 DNA reads TGTGCCAGCAGTTTCCGCCATGAGCAGTTCTTC. Its translation: CASSFRHEQFF.

This clonotype was seen at least ten times. The chain employs TRBV2 and TRBJ2-7; a weak D match, TRBD1 (5 bases). CDR3 length: 14 residues. Trimming pared 5 bases from V and 6 bases from J, leaving 17 bases between. The germline V gene encodes CDR1 SNHLY and CDR2 FYNNEI. Written as DNA, the CDR3 is TGTGCCAGCAGTACGGACACAACCCCTACCGAGCAGTACTTC. Translating gives CASSTDTTPTEQYF. Together with reference TRBV2 and TRBJ2-7, the CDR3 gives the full variable domain: EPEVTQTPSHQVTQMGQEVILRCVPISNHLYFYWYRQILGQKVEFLVSFYNNEISEKSEIFDDQFSVERPDGSNFTLKIRSTKLEDSAMYFCASSTDTTPTEQYFGPGTRLTVT.

This clonotype was observed a few times. CDR3 loop: CASSTTEGPKNIQYF. The CDR3 nucleotides read TGTGCCAGCAGTACCACGGAGGGGCCCAAAAACATTCAGTACTTC. This sequence joins TRBV2 and TRBJ2-4, with D perhaps TRBD2 (6 bases). V was shortened by 5 bases and J by 2 bases, with 13 bases between the two germline ends. CDR1 SNHLY and CDR2 FYNNEI come from the germline V gene. The length of the CDR3 is 15 residues.

This clonotype occurred many times. The rearrangement joins TRBV3-1 to TRBJ1-1, with D hard to call. The germline V gene has CDR1 LGHDT and CDR2 YNNKEL (reference sequence). V dropped 1 base and J dropped 4 bases, with 4 bases sitting between them. The CDR3 is made up of 12 amino acids. CDR3: CASSQVATEAFF. The CDR3 DNA reads TGTGCCAGCAGCCAAGTGGCCACTGAAGCTTTCTTT. The whole variable domain, filled in from reference TRBV3-1 and TRBJ1-1, reads DTAVSQTPKYLVTQMGNDKSIKCEQNLGHDTMYWYKQDSKKFLKIMFSYNNKELIINETVPNRFSPKSPDKAHLNLHINSLELGDSAVYFCASSQVATEAFFGQGTRLTVV.